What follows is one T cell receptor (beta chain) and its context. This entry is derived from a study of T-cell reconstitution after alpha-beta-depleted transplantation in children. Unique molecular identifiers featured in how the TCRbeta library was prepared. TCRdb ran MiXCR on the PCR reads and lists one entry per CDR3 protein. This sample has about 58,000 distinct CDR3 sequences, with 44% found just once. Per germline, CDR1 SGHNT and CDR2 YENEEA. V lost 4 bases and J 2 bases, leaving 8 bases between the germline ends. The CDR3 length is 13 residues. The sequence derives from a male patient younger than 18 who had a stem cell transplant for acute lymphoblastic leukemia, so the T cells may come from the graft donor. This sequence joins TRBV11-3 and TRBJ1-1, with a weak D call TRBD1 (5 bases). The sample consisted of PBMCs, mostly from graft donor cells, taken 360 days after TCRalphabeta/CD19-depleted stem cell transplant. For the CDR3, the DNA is TGTGCCAGCAGCTGGGGGGGTAACACTGAAGCTTTCTTT. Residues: CASSWGGNTEAFF.